Listed here are 22 T cell receptor beta chains from one sample, sequenced in a study of T cells after yellow fever vaccination. TCRdb passed the 5' RACE reads through MiXCR, listing each CDR3 protein once. The table lists a few hundred thousand distinct CDR3 sequences, about 4% of them singletons. The input for sequencing was PBMCs, taken 5 days after the yellow fever booster vaccination. The origin of the receptors is a man younger than 30 who received the YFV17D yellow fever vaccine.

The V gene is TRBV29-1, the J gene TRBJ2-1, with D tentatively TRBD2 (7 bases). The CDR3 is 15 amino acids. The V end lost 6 bases, the J end lost 0 bases, and 15 bases lay between the germline ends. CDR1 and CDR2 from the germline V gene are SQVTM and ANQGSEA. The chain's CDR3 is CSVTGGLSSYNEQFF. DNA of the CDR3: TGCAGCGTGACGGGGGGCCTCAGCTCCTACAATGAGCAGTTCTTC.

This clonotype was observed a handful of times. The gene calls are TRBV24-1 and TRBJ2-1, with 10 bases fitting TRBD1. CDR3 length: 15 amino acids. Germline CDR1 KGHDR, CDR2 SFDVKD. V lost 9 bases and J lost 4; bases outside the gene matches: 8. The CDR3 DNA is TGTGCCACCTCCTCCGGGACAGGGGCTTACAATGAGCAGTTCTTC. Translated: CATSSGTGAYNEQFF.

This clonotype occurred a few times. This chain uses TRBV5-1 with TRBJ1-1; no reliable D call. Germline V gives CDR1 SGHRS, CDR2 YFSETQ. The CDR3 runs 11 residues. Deletions cut 4 bases from V and 7 bases from J, with 8 bases between. The CDR3 DNA reads TGCGCCAGCAGCGGAGGGATTGAAGCTTTCTTT. Amino acids: CASSGGIEAFF.

This clonotype was observed a few times. The chain uses TRBV20-1 and TRBJ2-2; TRBD1 matches 9 bases. From germline, CDR1 is DFQATT and CDR2 SNEGSKA (reference sequence). The CDR3 has 16 amino acids. V dropped 5 bases and J dropped 3; count of bases not matched to a gene: 10. CDR3 residues: CSALIPGQGDTGELFF. In DNA form, the CDR3 reads TGCAGTGCTCTCATCCCGGGACAGGGTGACACCGGGGAGCTGTTTTTT.

CDR3 residues: CASSAPGLYYEQYF. The CDR3 region has the DNA TGTGCCAGTAGTGCCCCGGGACTTTACTACGAGCAGTACTTC. V usage is TRBV19 and J usage is TRBJ2-7; TRBD2 might be the D (6 bases). The V gene lost 5 bases and the J gene lost 3 bases, with 14 bases spanning the gap. Germline CDR1 reads LNHDA; CDR2 reads SQIVND (reference sequence). This CDR3 comprises 14 residues. The variable domain in full, completed from reference TRBV19 and TRBJ2-7, reads DGGITQSPKYLFRKEGQNVTLSCEQNLNHDAMYWYRQDPGQGLRLIYYSQIVNDFQKGDIAEGYSVSREKKESFPLTVTSAQKNPTAFYLCASSAPGLYYEQYFGPGTRLTVT.

J is TRBJ1-2 and V is TRBV28, with 9 bases fitting TRBD1. The germline V gene has CDR1 MDHEN and CDR2 SYDVKM. This CDR3 comprises 15 residues. Trimming removed 5 bases from V and 4 bases from J; junction bases left unmatched: 8. Here the CDR3 reads CASSVTGGEGYGYTF. CDR3 coding DNA: TGTGCCAGCAGTGTAACAGGGGGCGAGGGCTATGGCTACACCTTC.

V and J are TRBV7-3 and TRBJ2-2; D call uncertain. Deletions cut 5 bases from V and 4 bases from J, with 8 bases between. CDR1 and CDR2 from the germline V gene are SGHTA and FQGTGA. This CDR3 is built from 13 residues. CDR3 in DNA: TGTGCCAGCAGCCCCTTTGGCACCGGGGAGCTGTTTTTT. Protein: CASSPFGTGELFF.

Concerning this clonotype: Given a much more abundant clone one base away, this may be a read error. CDR3 sequence: CSVDQGPLEVDTQYF. The CDR3, as DNA: TGCAGCGTTGATCAGGGGCCTCTAGAGGTAGATACGCAGTATTTT. This chain joins TRBV29-1 and TRBJ2-3; perhaps TRBD1 as D (6 bases). V was trimmed by 3 bases and J by 5 bases, leaving 18 bases between them. Germline CDR1 reads SQVTM; CDR2 reads ANQGSEA. The CDR3 sequence is 15 residues long.

This clonotype was recorded a few times. The genes are TRBV12-3 or TRBV12-4 and TRBJ2-3, with TRBD2 matching over 11 bases. The CDR3 contains 18 residues. The trim removed 2 bases at V and 3 bases at J, leaving 10 bases unmatched. The CDR3 DNA sequence: TGTGCCAGCAGTTTAAGCCCCCCTAGCGGGGGGTTGACAGATACGCAGTATTTT. Its translation: CASSLSPPSGGLTDTQYF.

This clonotype was seen more than once but under ten times. The chain has TRBV6-8 and TRBJ1-6, with 7 bases lining up with TRBD1. Trimming took 2 bases from V and 7 from J; bases not matched to a gene: 17. Germline V CDR1 and CDR2: MNHGY, SAAAGT. The length of the CDR3 is 19 residues. CDR3 region: CASSYPGTGAPQGNSPLHF. CDR3 DNA: TGTGCCAGCAGTTACCCCGGTACAGGGGCCCCACAAGGGAATTCACCCCTCCACTTT.

At least ten counts were recorded for this clonotype. The rearrangement links TRBV12-3 or TRBV12-4 to TRBJ1-6; 7 bases line up with TRBD1. This CDR3 comprises 15 residues. After removal of 6 bases from V and 3 bases from J, the junction contained 5 bases not matched to a gene. The CDR3 DNA sequence: TGTGCCAGCAGCCCCGGGACAGTCTATAATTCACCCCTCCACTTT. Its protein is CASSPGTVYNSPLHF.

There are many counts of this clonotype. The rearrangement joins TRBV5-1 to TRBJ2-7, with D perhaps TRBD2 (6 bases). Trimming cost V 0 bases and J 0 bases, with 16 bases left between them. This CDR3 spans 17 amino acids. Germline CDR1 is SGHRS and CDR2 is YFSETQ. The CDR3 region is CASSLAPAGLGSYEQYV. The CDR3 bases are TGCGCCAGCAGCTTGGCCCCGGCGGGGCTGGGCTCCTACGAGCAGTACGTC.

The CDR3 reads CASSDRGSGANVLTF. The CDR3 DNA is TGTGCCAGCAGCGACCGGGGCTCTGGGGCCAACGTCCTGACTTTC. V gene TRBV7-2 combines with J gene TRBJ2-6, with D possibly matching TRBD2 (5 bases). In germline, CDR1 is SGHTA, CDR2 FQGNSA. Trimming stripped 5 bases from V and 0 bases from J, with 8 bases between. The CDR3 has 15 residues.

The chain is built from TRBV7-3 and TRBJ2-3, with TRBD2 matching 11 bases. The germline V gene encodes CDR1 SGHTA and CDR2 FQGTGA. The CDR3 is 16 residues long. With V trimmed by 4 bases and J by 6 bases, 9 bases remained unmatched. CDR3 region: CASSWSSGGPLDTQYF. CDR3 in DNA: TGTGCCAGCAGCTGGTCTAGCGGGGGGCCCCTGGATACGCAGTATTTT.

This rearrangement joins TRBV4-1 to TRBJ2-2, with 8 bases identical to TRBD2. Looked up from germline, CDR1 is MGHRA and CDR2 is YSYEKL. V lost 3 bases, J lost 6 bases, and 9 bases stayed unmatched. The CDR3 runs to 16 residues. The CDR3 sequence: CASSQAGLVFPGELFF. CDR3 DNA sequence: TGCGCCAGCAGCCAGGCGGGACTAGTTTTTCCCGGGGAGCTGTTTTTT.

This clonotype showed up just a few times. The chain has TRBV20-1 and TRBJ2-7; D ambiguous. The V gene lost 3 bases and the J gene lost 0 bases, with 6 bases spanning the gap. Germline CDR1 and CDR2: DFQATT and SNEGSKA (reference sequence). The CDR3 is made up of 12 amino acids. The CDR3 nucleotides are TGCAGTGCTAGGGCCCCCTCCTACGAGCAGTACTTC. This encodes CSARAPSYEQYF.

In this sample, this clonotype turned up a few times. The chain is built from TRBV10-3 and TRBJ1-5; D uncertain. This CDR3 spans 12 amino acids. Germline CDR1 ENHRY, CDR2 SYGVKD. Trimming stripped 5 bases from V and 5 bases from J, with 7 bases between. CDR3: CAISSPDQPQHF. The CDR3 region has the DNA TGTGCCATCAGTTCCCCCGATCAGCCCCAGCATTTT.

This clonotype was detected ten times or more. This chain uses TRBV5-1 with TRBJ2-7, with D perhaps assigned TRBD1 or TRBD2 (5 bases each). V lost 2 bases and J 6 bases, leaving 12 bases between the germline ends. This CDR3 is 13 amino acids long. The germline CDR1 and CDR2 sequences are SGHRS and YFSETQ. In DNA, the CDR3 is TGCGCCAGCAGCTTTGTAGGGGCGGGCGAGCAGTACTTC. Its translation: CASSFVGAGEQYF.

Many counts were recorded for this clonotype. The chain has TRBV11-2 and TRBJ2-2; D is possibly TRBD2 (5 bases). CDR1 is SGHAT and CDR2 is FQNNGV in the germline V gene. The CDR3 consists of 13 residues. The ends were cut back, 5 bases at V and 6 bases at J, with 10 bases in the middle. CDR3 loop: CASSLWRAGELFF. The CDR3 region has the DNA TGTGCCAGCAGCCTCTGGCGGGCCGGGGAGCTGTTTTTT.

The chain combines TRBV7-2 with TRBJ2-5; 13 bases map to TRBD2. The CDR3 sequence is 17 residues long. CDR1 and CDR2 (germline): SGHTA, FQGNSA. Trimming cost V 7 bases and J 5 bases; bases outside gene matches: 13. CDR3 coding DNA: TGTGCCAGCACCCTACTAGAGGGACTAGCGGGGTGGGAGACCCAGTACTTC. Protein sequence: CASTLLEGLAGWETQYF.

V gene TRBV29-1 combines with J gene TRBJ1-2, with 7 positions matching TRBD1. V shed 7 bases, J shed 8 bases, and the junction held 4 bases outside the gene matches. CDR1 and CDR2 (germline): SQVTM, ANQGSEA. There are 10 residues in the CDR3. In DNA form, the CDR3 reads TGCAGCGACTACAGGGGAGGCTACACCTTC. This gives the protein CSDYRGGYTF.

This clonotype was detected many times. The rearrangement joins TRBV7-9 to TRBJ1-1; 9 bases are a match to TRBD1. In germline, CDR1 is SEHNR, CDR2 FQNEAQ (reference sequence). V lost 11 bases and J lost 5; bases outside the gene matches: 9. CDR3 length equals 13 residues. The CDR3 spells CAGATGGLTEAFF. In DNA, the CDR3 is TGTGCCGGCGCTACAGGGGGCTTGACTGAAGCTTTCTTT.